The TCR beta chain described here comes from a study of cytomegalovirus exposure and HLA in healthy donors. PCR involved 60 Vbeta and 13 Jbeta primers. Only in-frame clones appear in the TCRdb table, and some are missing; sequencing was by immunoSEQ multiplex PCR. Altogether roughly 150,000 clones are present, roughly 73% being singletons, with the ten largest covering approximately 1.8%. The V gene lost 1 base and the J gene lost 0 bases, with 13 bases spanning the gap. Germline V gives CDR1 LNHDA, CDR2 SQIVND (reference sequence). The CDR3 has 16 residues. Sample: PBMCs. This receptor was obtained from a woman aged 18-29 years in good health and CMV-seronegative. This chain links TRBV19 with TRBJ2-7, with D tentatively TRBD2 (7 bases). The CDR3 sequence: CASSIGFAGASYEQYF. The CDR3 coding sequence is TGTGCCAGTAGTATAGGCTTCGCGGGGGCCTCCTACGAGCAGTACTTC. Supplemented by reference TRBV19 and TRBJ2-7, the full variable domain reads DGGITQSPKYLFRKEGQNVTLSCEQNLNHDAMYWYRQDPGQGLRLIYYSQIVNDFQKGDIAEGYSVSREKKESFPLTVTSAQKNPTAFYLCASSIGFAGASYEQYFGPGTRLTVT.